The 10 T cell receptor beta chains below all came from one sample that was sequenced in a study of T cells in Graves' hyperthyroidism and ophthalmopathy. The CDR3 regions of TCR beta were amplified from RNA transcripts. TCR CDR3 regions were first amplified by RT-PCR with HTBI primers. Via MiXCR, TCRdb re-called the multiplex PCR reads, giving one row per CDR3 protein. In the table there are around 240,000 distinct CDR3 sequences, 13% to 15% of which are singletons. The sequencing input was blood. The receptors shown here come from a woman in her thirties or forties with Graves' hyperthyroidism that later progressed to Graves' ophthalmopathy.

This clonotype was recorded at least ten times. This rearrangement joins TRBV5-1 to TRBJ2-7; TRBD1 matches at 7 bases. V dropped 2 bases and J dropped 4; count of bases not matched to a gene: 9. The CDR3 consists of 15 residues. Germline-derived CDR1 and CDR2 are SGHRS and YFSETQ. The CDR3 is CASSFDSRGYYEQYF. CDR3 in DNA: TGCGCCAGCAGCTTCGATAGCAGGGGGTATTACGAGCAGTACTTC. Together with reference TRBV5-1 and TRBJ2-7, the CDR3 gives the full variable domain: KAGVTQTPRYLIKTRGQQVTLSCSPISGHRSVSWYQQTPGQGLQFLFEYFSETQRNKGNFPGRFSGRQFSNSRSEMNVSTLELGDSALYLCASSFDSRGYYEQYFGPGTRLTVT.

The V and J genes are TRBV28 and TRBJ2-1; 11 bases line up with TRBD1. V lost 4 bases and J lost 9; bases outside the gene matches: 2. CDR3 size: 13 residues. Germline CDR1 reads MDHEN; CDR2 reads SYDVKM. CDR3 amino acids: CASSSGQGGEQFF. Here the CDR3 DNA reads TGTGCCAGCAGTTCGGGACAGGGGGGTGAGCAGTTCTTC.

This clonotype was picked up many times. The rearrangement joins TRBV2 to TRBJ2-2; unclear D gene. The V and J ends lost 8 bases and 4 bases respectively, with 11 bases between them. The CDR3 covers 13 residues. Germline V lookup: CDR1 SNHLY, CDR2 FYNNEI. The chain's CDR3 is CASLGRTTGELFF. Here the CDR3 DNA reads TGTGCCAGCTTGGGCCGTACCACCGGGGAGCTGTTTTTT.

V and J are TRBV2 and TRBJ1-1; D remains ambiguous. V lost 6 bases to trimming and J lost 11 bases, with 10 bases between them. This CDR3 region has 10 residues. Germline assignment: CDR1 SNHLY and CDR2 FYNNEI. The CDR3 spells CASSDEEAFF. DNA of the CDR3: TGTGCCAGCAGCGACGAGGAGGCTTTCTTT.

As regards this clonotype: Compared with germline, one end of the junction differs, possibly owing to a read error. This sequence joins TRBV19 and TRBJ2-1; no definite D call. The CDR3 spans 13 residues. The germline gives CDR1 LNHDA, CDR2 SQIVND (reference sequence). Here the CDR3 DNA reads TGTGCCACTCATAGTAGCTCCTACAGTGAGCAGTTCTTC. Translating it yields CATHSSSYSEQFF.

There are many counts of this clonotype. The V gene is TRBV6-5, the J gene TRBJ2-1; D gene ambiguous. Germline V gene data show CDR1 as MNHEY and CDR2 as SVGAGI. V lost 1 base and J 2 bases, leaving 12 bases between the germline ends. This CDR3 has 16 residues. The CDR3 DNA is TGTGCCAGCAGTTACTACTCGACGCGTCCCTACAATGAGCAGTTCTTC. This encodes CASSYYSTRPYNEQFF.

In regard to this clonotype: A read error may explain this, as a much larger clone is one base away. The chain has TRBV28 and TRBJ2-3; D perhaps matches TRBD2 (5 bases). This CDR3 has 11 residues. The germline gives CDR1 MDHEN, CDR2 SYDVKM. V lost 9 bases and J 6 bases, leaving 10 bases between the germline ends. The CDR3 bases are TGTGCCAGGAGGACTTCGGATACGCAGTATTTT. This codes for CARRTSDTQYF.

At least ten counts were recorded for this clonotype. J is TRBJ2-5 and V is TRBV6-1; D not resolved. Trimming shortened V by 7 bases and J by 2 bases, and 17 bases separated the two germline ends. Germline assignment: CDR1 MNHNS and CDR2 SASEGT. This CDR3 is built from 15 residues. The CDR3 DNA follows: TGTGCCAGCAATCTTGGCGGTGCCCAACAAGAGACCCAGTACTTC. Its protein is CASNLGGAQQETQYF.

This clonotype came up many times. The chain is built from TRBV28 and TRBJ2-7; D unresolved. CDR1 is MDHEN, CDR2 SYDVKM, per germline. V shed 6 bases and J shed 3 bases, with 6 bases lying between them. The CDR3 loop spans 11 amino acids. The CDR3 sequence is CASRLYYEQYF. The CDR3 DNA reads TGTGCCAGCAGGCTTTACTACGAGCAGTACTTC. Supplemented by reference TRBV28 and TRBJ2-7, the full variable domain reads DVKVTQSSRYLVKRTGEKVFLECVQDMDHENMFWYRQDPGLGLRLIYFSYDVKMKEKGDIPEGYSVSREKKERFSLILESASTNQTSMYLCASRLYYEQYFGPGTRLTVT.

The table lists this clonotype with many counts. The J gene is TRBJ2-3, the V gene TRBV5-1; a weak D match, TRBD2 (5 bases). V lost 1 base and J lost 2, with 8 bases in between. There are 14 residues in the CDR3. The germline V gene has CDR1 SGHRS and CDR2 YFSETQ. The CDR3 DNA is TGCGCCAGCAGCTTGATAGCGCCCACAGATACGCAGTATTTT. Amino acids: CASSLIAPTDTQYF.